One and the same sample provided the 6 T cell receptor beta chains below, sequenced in a study of identical twins. From the 5' RACE reads, TCRdb called clonotypes with MiXCR, one entry per CDR3 protein. The sample has over 600,000 distinct CDR3 sequences, over 20% seen once. These data were also reused for a study on T cells expressing NK-cell markers.

Sequenced: PBMCs. These TCRs come from a woman between 18 and 29 years old in good health.

This clonotype was found a few times. This chain uses TRBV7-9 with TRBJ2-7; 8 positions agree with TRBD1. CDR1 and CDR2 (germline): SEHNR, FQNEAQ (reference sequence). This CDR3 has 15 amino acids. V shed 4 bases and J 3 bases; nucleotides not matched to a gene: 8. The CDR3 is CASSSTGDRGYEQYF. The CDR3 DNA reads as TGTGCCAGCAGCTCGACAGGGGATCGGGGCTACGAGCAGTACTTC. Variable domain in full (rest from reference TRBV7-9 and TRBJ2-7): DTGVSQNPRHKITKRGQNVTFRCDPISEHNRLYWYRQTLGQGPEFLTYFQNEAQLEKSRLLSDRFSAERPKGSFSTLEIQRTEQGDSAMYLCASSSTGDRGYEQYFGPGTRLTVT.

This clonotype has just one count. V and J are TRBV7-2 and TRBJ2-2; 7 bases line up with TRBD2. This CDR3 is built from 15 residues. The germline gives CDR1 SGHTA, CDR2 FQGNSA. Germline trimming cut 7 bases from V and 4 bases from J; bases unmatched to any gene: 9. The CDR3 DNA sequence: TGTGCCAGCAATTCTGGACTAGGGAGCACCGGGGAGCTGTTTTTT. Residues: CASNSGLGSTGELFF.

This clonotype was recorded a few times. This chain uses TRBV25-1 with TRBJ2-7; tentatively, D is TRBD2 (5 bases). Trimming left V 3 bases short and J 2 bases short, with 11 bases between. Germline CDR1 reads MGHDK; CDR2 reads SYGVNS. CDR3 length equals 14 residues. This CDR3 reads CASSDGVSPYEQYF. Here the CDR3 DNA reads TGTGCCAGCAGTGACGGGGTCAGCCCCTACGAGCAGTACTTC.

This clonotype appeared many times. The chain joins TRBV20-1 to TRBJ1-2, with D possibly TRBD1 on 5 matching bases. There are 11 residues in the CDR3. The germline V gene encodes CDR1 DFQATT and CDR2 SNEGSKA (reference sequence). The V end was cut by 3 bases, the J end by 8 bases, with 10 bases between. The CDR3 sequence is CSASRDGGYTF. The CDR3, as DNA: TGCAGTGCTAGCCGGGACGGGGGCTACACCTTC.

The V and J genes are TRBV24-1 and TRBJ2-3; 10 bases align to TRBD1. The CDR3 sequence is 15 residues long. The V gene end was trimmed by 2 bases and the J gene end by 5 bases; junction bases not matched to a gene: 3. CDR1 is KGHDR and CDR2 is SFDVKD in the germline V gene. This CDR3 reads CATSDSGQGKDTQYF. CDR3 nucleotides: TGTGCCACCAGTGATTCGGGACAGGGGAAAGATACGCAGTATTTT.

A few counts support this clonotype. The gene calls are TRBV5-5 and TRBJ1-2; no firm D call. The V end lost 2 bases, the J end lost 3 bases, and 5 bases lay between the germline ends. Looked up from germline, CDR1 is SGHKS and CDR2 is YYEKEE (reference sequence). The CDR3 has 12 residues. CDR3 in DNA: TGTGCCAGCAGCTTTGACCACTATGGCTACACCTTC. This encodes CASSFDHYGYTF.